This T cell receptor beta chain was observed in a study of T cell responses to AZD1222 COVID-19 vaccine. Notes on the study in general: Increased Spike-specific TCR breadth and depth were observed after two AZD1222 doses. Donors were mostly white British, more females; clonal diversity possibly underestimated.

Remarks on this clone: The antigen is unknown.

Germline-derived CDR1 and CDR2 are SGHAT and FQNNGV. The CDR3 sequence is 14 residues long. Trimming shortened V by 1 base and J by 4 bases, and 7 bases separated the two germline ends. Assay used: immunoSEQ multiplex PCR; TCRdb lists only in-frame clones, some missing. The table records 100,000 to 120,000 clones, roughly 89% of them present only once. The sample in question was peripheral blood, obtained 28 days after the second AZD1222 dose. The clonotype originates from an adult who received the AZD1222 COVID-19 vaccine. V gene TRBV11-2 combines with J gene TRBJ2-2; weak D call: TRBD1 (6 bases). Here the CDR3 DNA reads TGTGCCAGCAGCTTAGGACAGGCCACCGGGGAGCTGTTTTTT. It yields the protein CASSLGQATGELFF.